Detailed here is one TCR beta chain. Its antigen is not yet known. One base away there is no much larger clone; base qualities are not given. These data originate in a study of blood T cell repertoires in COVID-19 (dated by TCRdb to between 2020 and 2021). Turning to the overall study: Collaborator samples came from the United States, Italy and Spain and covered acute and convalescent phases of COVID-19. The material from the prospective study consisted of cDNA or gDNA derived from T cells, B-cell-depleted T cells, or PBMCs. Deeply sampled blood TCRbeta repertoires from subjects exposed to, actively infected with, or recovered from COVID-19 were included in the dataset. The repertoires were made available in a free public database intended to serve as a resource for research on the immune response to SARS-CoV-2. Samples were obtained from the ongoing ImmuneRACE study (first 160 participants) and from approximately 1,200 subjects provided by 6 global collaborators. Nearly every sample came with metadata listing a de-identified subject ID, COVID-19 status, age in years and sex. Where available, HLA class I and class II types were obtained from metadata supplied by the sample provider rather than from assay-based typing.

Enrolling through a virtual design, the prospective study's participants ranged in age from roughly 18 to 89 years and lived across roughly 24 United States geographic areas. In the prospective study, participants were assigned to cohorts based on the clinical history participants reported in a screening survey and a study questionnaire. Each participant in the prospective study had whole blood, serum and a nasopharyngeal or oropharyngeal swab collected by mobile phlebotomists. Participants in the prospective study had the option to provide additional blood draws and questionnaires over a 2-month period. Blood samples from the prospective study were shipped frozen or at room temperature prior to DNA extraction. Trimming at the junction amounts to 5 bases on V and 1 base on J, and the germline ends lie 23 bases apart. CDR1 and CDR2 (SQVTM, ANQGSEA) derive from the germline V gene. Taken from cysteine to phenylalanine, the CDR3 has 17 residues. CDR3 DNA only is kept here, 51 bases in frame from base 1.

The immunoSEQ Assay, a bias-controlled multiplex PCR, was used to amplify TCRbeta CDR3 regions from genomic DNA. The original methods were these. The number of nucleated cells in each sample was estimated by amplification of reference gene primers within the assay. To quantify the absolute abundance of each unique TCRbeta CDR3 rearrangement, sequence reads were collapsed and filtered. For each sample, productive Simpson clonality was calculated as the square root of Simpson's diversity index across productive rearrangements. Imported from immuneACCESS, the table was reduced by TCRdb to in-frame sequences with V and J called. These copies leave out some clones; in studies compared against another copy, an unresolved V gene accounts for under half, and the cause of the remainder is not known. The V and J calls and the clone size are those of that table, but D and trimming were determined from the DNA. The sample table shows roughly 400,000 clones, and approximately 88% are seen once. Around 2.1% of the sample rests with the top ten.

What the research found in general, with its limitations: The amount of clinical and demographic metadata varied by source and participant and was provided uncurated.

The sample was PBMCs or T cells enriched from blood (not recorded which). This chain joins TRBV29-1 to TRBJ1-1; confidence is insufficient to name the D gene. The clonotype originates from a woman aged 40 to 55 with acute COVID-19. DNA sequence: TGCAGCGTTACAGTCCGGGTCCGAGGACTGAGGAACACTGAAGCTTTCTTT. Its protein product is CSVTVRVRGLRNTEAFF. The variable domain in full, with residues beyond the CDR3 obtained from the reference TRBV29-1 and TRBJ1-1 genes, is SAVISQKPSRDICQRGTSLTIQCQVDSQVTMMFWYRQQPGQSLTLIATANQGSEATYESGFVIDKFPISRPNLTFSTLTVSNMSPEDSSIYLCSVTVRVRGLRNTEAFFGQGTRLTVV.